This T cell receptor (beta chain) stems from a study of blood T cell repertoires in COVID-19. Whole-study context: Sites in the United States, Italy and Spain provided acute and convalescent COVID-19 samples. PBMCs, B-cell-depleted T cells, or T cells were the source of the cDNA or gDNA that made up the material.

This CDR3 is 15 amino acids long. After removal of 0 bases from V and 6 bases from J, the junction contained 3 bases not matched to a gene. Looked up from germline, CDR1 is SGHRS and CDR2 is YFSETQ. Authors' data handling: Nucleated cell number was recorded as an estimate derived from reference gene primer amplification. The assay was immunoSEQ multiplex PCR, and TCRdb's table has in-frame clones only and misses some. That table is the source of V, J and clone size, and D and trimming were worked out from the DNA. The top ten hold less than 3.5% of the sample, which has approximately 65,000 clones, approximately 94% seen once.

The material sequenced was peripheral blood. This clonotype was sampled from a man in his sixties or seventies with active COVID-19. The V and J genes are TRBV5-1 and TRBJ2-2; the match to TRBD1 covers 9 bases. The DNA of the CDR3 is TGCGCCAGCAGCTTGGGGACAGGGGTGTCCGGGGAGCTGTTTTTT. Amino acid sequence: CASSLGTGVSGELFF.